This TCR beta chain was documented in a study of identical twins. Study findings and constraints: Cord blood beta clonotypes present at high abundance carried fewer insertions; no such pattern appeared in memory repertoires. For monozygotic twins, models underestimated out-of-frame TCR alpha sharing. When twins shared out-of-frame alpha sequences, those sequences had excess low generation probability.

MiXCR, run by TCRdb on the 5' RACE reads, gives a single entry per CDR3 protein. Of around 240,000 distinct CDR3 sequences in the sample, around 7% were seen once. The CDR3 has 14 residues. V was clipped by 5 bases and J by 1 base; unmatched bases: 4. This clonotype was seen more than once but under ten times. Its antigen remains unidentified. The sample also formed part of further work on yellow fever vaccine responses in identical twins.

The sequencing input was memory (CD45RO+) T cells sorted from blood. The chain uses TRBV12-3 or TRBV12-4 and TRBJ2-7; 8 nucleotides match TRBD2. This clonotype originated in a young woman in good health. Here the CDR3 DNA reads TGTGCCAGCAGTCGACTAGCGAGTTCCTACGAGCAGTACTTC. Amino acids: CASSRLASSYEQYF.